These 18 T cell receptor beta chains came from one sample sequenced in a study of blood T cell repertoires in COVID-19. Method: immunoSEQ multiplex PCR; TCRdb's copy keeps in-frame clones and lacks some. Here the sample spans tens of thousands of clones, roughly 86% being singletons. Specimen: peripheral blood. The receptors derive from a man aged 80 or over with active or convalescent COVID-19.

The rearrangement links TRBV23-1 to TRBJ2-1; 12 nucleotides match TRBD2. TRBV23-1 falls under the ORF class, with uncertain function. The length of the CDR3 is 17 residues. The V segment lost 3 bases and the J segment 6 bases; nucleotides outside the gene matches: 9. CDR3 in DNA: TGCGCCAGCAGTCAGAGGACTAGCGGGATCGCTCTCAATGAGCAGTTCTTC. Protein product: CASSQRTSGIALNEQFF.

The V gene is TRBV3-1 (or the pseudogene TRBV3-2), the J gene TRBJ2-1; D gene uncertain. The V end was cut by 4 bases, the J end by 4 bases, with 11 bases between. Germline V gives CDR1 LGHDT, CDR2 YNNKEL (reference sequence). The CDR3 covers 14 residues. CDR3 amino acids: CASSLRLGYNEQFF. The CDR3 nucleotides are TGTGCCAGCAGCCTAAGACTGGGTTACAATGAGCAGTTCTTC.

The chain uses TRBV10-3 and TRBJ1-5, with D possibly TRBD1 on 5 matching bases. This CDR3 has 16 residues. The germline CDR1 and CDR2 sequences are ENHRY and SYGVKD. Trimming cost V 0 bases and J 6 bases, with 15 bases left between them. CDR3 nucleotide sequence: TGTGCCATCAGTGAGTCAGGAGGGGTTGCAGGTCAGCCCCAGCATTTT. Translating gives CAISESGGVAGQPQHF.

This clone was detected only once. The chain carries TRBV4-3 and TRBJ2-1, with 12 nucleotides matching TRBD2. The V and J ends lost 0 bases and 3 bases, in that order; junction bases with no gene match: 0. Germline V gene data show CDR1 as LGHNA and CDR2 as YSLEER. This CDR3 is 16 amino acids long. CDR3 amino acids: CASSQEGLAGYNEQFF. Written as DNA, the CDR3 is TGCGCCAGCAGCCAAGAGGGACTAGCGGGCTACAATGAGCAGTTCTTC.

The V call is TRBV19, the J call TRBJ1-5; weak D call: TRBD1 (6 bases). Germline assignment: CDR1 LNHDA and CDR2 SQIVND (reference sequence). The CDR3 sequence is 15 residues long. V was clipped by 1 base and J by 6 bases, with 13 bases between them. CDR3 sequence reads: CASSIGTERFQPQHF. The DNA of the CDR3 is TGTGCCAGTAGTATAGGGACAGAACGATTTCAGCCCCAGCATTTT.

This chain joins TRBV6-5 and TRBJ2-1, with 7 nucleotides matching TRBD1. With V trimmed by 4 bases and J by 10 bases, 10 bases remained unmatched. Germline assignment: CDR1 MNHEY and CDR2 SVGAGI. The CDR3 contains 14 residues. The CDR3 reads CASSFSYDRVEQFF. The CDR3 DNA sequence: TGTGCCAGCAGTTTCTCCTACGACAGGGTAGAGCAGTTCTTC.

The rearrangement links TRBV19 to TRBJ1-2; 9 nucleotides match TRBD1. The CDR3 consists of 15 residues. J gave up 3 bases and V 5 bases, and 7 bases lay outside the gene matches. CDR1 is LNHDA, CDR2 SQIVND, per germline (reference sequence). CDR3 residues: CASSPYRDRDYGYTF. The CDR3 bases are TGTGCCAGTAGTCCTTACCGGGACAGGGACTATGGCTACACCTTC.

The V call is TRBV3-1 (or the pseudogene TRBV3-2), the J call TRBJ1-2, with D hard to call. The germline CDR1 and CDR2 sequences are LGHDT and YNNKEL (reference sequence). V was pared by 3 bases and J by 0 bases, with 8 bases between. CDR3 length: 14 residues. DNA of the CDR3: TGTGCCAGCAGCCAGGGCCGATCTAACTATGGCTACACCTTC. It specifies CASSQGRSNYGYTF.

The chain links TRBV28 to TRBJ1-4; D is perhaps TRBD1 (6 bases). V lost 4 bases, J lost 6 bases, and 15 bases lay in between. CDR1 MDHEN and CDR2 SYDVKM come from the germline V gene. The CDR3 runs 15 residues. The CDR3 loop is CASSSLGGGDEKLFF. In DNA form, the CDR3 reads TGTGCCAGCAGTTCGCTTGGGGGGGGCGATGAAAAACTGTTTTTT.

This clone was detected once. The rearrangement links TRBV6-2 or TRBV6-3 to TRBJ2-5; D is possibly TRBD1 (5 bases). V dropped 3 bases and J dropped 7 bases, with 6 bases sitting between them. The germline CDR1 and CDR2 sequences are MNHEY and SVGEGT. The CDR3 is 11 amino acids. The CDR3: CASSYRGTQYF. The CDR3 DNA reads TGTGCCAGCAGTTATAGGGGGACCCAGTACTTC.

This chain links TRBV3-1 (or the pseudogene TRBV3-2) with TRBJ1-3; 9 bases map to TRBD1. In germline, CDR1 is LGHDT, CDR2 YNNKEL (reference sequence). Trimming cost V 1 base and J 6 bases; bases outside gene matches: 13. This CDR3 has 18 residues. The CDR3 loop reads CASSQVTPGQGSVNTIYF. The CDR3 region has the DNA TGTGCCAGCAGCCAAGTCACCCCCGGACAGGGGAGCGTAAACACCATATATTTT.

This sequence joins TRBV30 and TRBJ2-2, with D uncertain. V was pared by 0 bases and J by 0 bases, with 8 bases between. The CDR3 consists of 15 residues. CDR1 is GTSNPN and CDR2 is SVGIG in the germline V gene (reference sequence). CDR3 sequence reads: CAWSVTGANTGELFF. Written as DNA, the CDR3 is TGTGCCTGGAGTGTAACGGGTGCGAACACCGGGGAGCTGTTTTTT.

V usage is TRBV5-1 and J usage is TRBJ1-1; 7 nucleotides agree with TRBD1. Trimming took 3 bases from V and 6 from J; bases not matched to a gene: 11. Per the germline V gene, CDR1 is SGHRS and CDR2 is YFSETQ. The CDR3 is made up of 15 amino acids. The CDR3 is CASSSPQTGLPEAFF. The CDR3 DNA follows: TGCGCCAGCAGCTCCCCCCAGACAGGGCTTCCTGAAGCTTTCTTT.

This chain joins TRBV9 and TRBJ2-5, with 12 bases aligning to TRBD1. Trimming cost V 3 bases and J 5 bases; bases outside gene matches: 8. In germline, CDR1 is SGDLS, CDR2 YYNGEE. The CDR3 loop spans 16 amino acids. The CDR3 protein is CASSGVGTGGWETQYF. The CDR3 coding sequence is TGTGCCAGCAGCGGCGTGGGGACAGGGGGCTGGGAGACCCAGTACTTC.

The J gene is TRBJ1-2, the V gene TRBV10-3, with 9 bases matching TRBD1. The CDR3 has 13 residues. The trim removed 6 bases at V and 7 bases at J, leaving 6 bases unmatched. Germline V gives CDR1 ENHRY, CDR2 SYGVKD. The CDR3 DNA is TGTGCCATCAGAACAGGGGGCGAGGTTGGCTACACCTTC. Protein sequence: CAIRTGGEVGYTF.

The chain joins TRBV7-8 to TRBJ2-7, with 10 bases aligning to TRBD2. V gave up 5 bases and J gave up 2 bases; unmatched junction bases: 6. CDR3 length: 15 amino acids. Germline V CDR1 and CDR2: SGHVS, FQNEAQ. CDR3: CASSLSSGSAYEQYF. CDR3 DNA: TGTGCCAGCAGCCTATCTAGCGGGAGCGCCTACGAGCAGTACTTC.

This chain links TRBV5-4 with TRBJ2-5; maybe TRBD1 (6 bases). The V and J ends lost 4 bases and 5 bases respectively, with 12 bases between them. The CDR3 is made up of 13 amino acids. CDR1 SGHNT and CDR2 YYREEE come from the germline V gene (reference sequence). The CDR3 loop is CASSPQGRETQYF. As DNA, the CDR3 is TGTGCCAGCAGCCCACAGGGCCGTGAGACCCAGTACTTC.

This rearrangement joins TRBV12-3 or TRBV12-4 to TRBJ1-2; D is unresolved. V gave up 4 bases and J gave up 7 bases, with 13 bases separating them. This CDR3 is built from 13 residues. The DNA of the CDR3 is TGTGCCAGCAGTTCCAGCCTAAGGAGTGGCTACACCTTC. Protein sequence: CASSSSLRSGYTF.